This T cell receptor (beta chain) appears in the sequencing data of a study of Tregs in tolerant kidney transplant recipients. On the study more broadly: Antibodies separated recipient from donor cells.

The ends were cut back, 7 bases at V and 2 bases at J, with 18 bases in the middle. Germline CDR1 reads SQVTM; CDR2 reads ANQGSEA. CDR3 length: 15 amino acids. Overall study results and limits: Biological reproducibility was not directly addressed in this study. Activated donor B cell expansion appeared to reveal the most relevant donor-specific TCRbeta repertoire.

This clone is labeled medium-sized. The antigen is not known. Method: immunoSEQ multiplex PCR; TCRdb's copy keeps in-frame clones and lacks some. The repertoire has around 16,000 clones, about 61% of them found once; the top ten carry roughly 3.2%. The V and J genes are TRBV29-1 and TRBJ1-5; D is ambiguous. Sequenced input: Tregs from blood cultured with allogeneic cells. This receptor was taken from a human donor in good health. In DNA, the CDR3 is TGCAGCGACCAGCCGGGCCTAAGGGGCAATCAGCCCCAGCATTTT. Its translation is CSDQPGLRGNQPQHF.